This T cell receptor beta chain derives from a study of blood T cell repertoires in COVID-19 (dated by TCRdb to the early 2020s). Regarding the study in general: The collaborator samples originated in the United States, Italy and Spain and spanned the acute and convalescent phases of COVID-19. The samples were drawn from the first 160 participants of the ongoing ImmuneRACE study and from 1,254 subjects provided by 6 global collaborators. The repertoires were released in a freely available public database meant as a resource for research on the immune response to SARS-CoV-2. Where available, HLA class I and class II types were obtained from metadata supplied by the sample provider rather than from assay-based typing. The material from the prospective study consisted of cDNA or gDNA derived from T cells, B-cell-depleted T cells, or PBMCs. Nearly every sample came with metadata listing a de-identified subject ID, COVID-19 status, age in years and sex. Deeply sampled blood TCRbeta repertoires from subjects exposed to, actively infected with, or recovered from COVID-19 were included in the dataset. What the work shows at the level of the full study, not this receptor alone: The quantity of clinical and demographic metadata differed by source and by participant and was supplied without curation.

TCRbeta CDR3 regions were amplified from genomic DNA by means of the immunoSEQ Assay, a bias-controlled multiplex PCR. In the paper's pipeline: Nucleated cell counts per sample were estimated from amplification of reference gene primers within the assay. To quantify the absolute abundance of each unique TCRbeta CDR3 rearrangement, sequence reads were collapsed and filtered. For each sample, productive Simpson clonality was calculated by taking the square root of Simpson's diversity index across productive rearrangements. In TCRdb, the immuneACCESS table is reduced to in-frame sequences with V and J assigned. These tables do not hold every clone; where another copy was compared, an unresolved V gene accounts for under half, and the others remain unexplained. V and J calls and clone size follow that table, whereas D and trimming were derived from the DNA. Present in this sample are 150,000 or so clones, 86% of which were seen just once. In total, the top ten clones hold under 4.5% of the sample.

To note about this clone: Its antigen target is currently unknown. Base qualities are not recorded, but no much larger clone differs from it by a single base.

Each collaborating institution followed its own protocols to collect whole blood in K2EDTA tubes. For TCRbeta analysis, collaborator samples were shipped as frozen whole blood, as isolated PBMCs, or as DNA extracted from either sample type. From a lookup of the germline V gene (reference sequence), CDR1 and CDR2 are LNHDA and SQIVND. Relative to germline, V is missing 6 bases and J is missing 8 bases, with 4 bases of the junction outside any gene match. The CDR3 measures 12 amino acids from cysteine to phenylalanine. Here the CDR3 DNA is all that survives: 36 bases in frame from base 1. This receptor was obtained from a woman in her seventies with acute or convalescent COVID-19. The V and J segments used are TRBV19 and TRBJ1-2; TRBD1 agrees with 9 junctional bases. The sequenced sample consisted of peripheral blood. DNA sequence: TGTGCCAGTAGGCGACAGGGGGGCGGCTACACCTTC. It translates to CASRRQGGGYTF.